Below are 13 T cell receptor beta chains sequenced from a single sample in a study of cytomegalovirus exposure and HLA in healthy donors. Some clones are missing from TCRdb's copy, which holds only in-frame ones; the method was immunoSEQ multiplex PCR. The sample consists of hundreds of thousands of clones, more than 75% of them appearing once. The sequenced sample consisted of PBMCs. The receptors derive from a man aged 18 to 29 in good health and CMV-seropositive.

This clone was counted a single time. The J gene is TRBJ2-7, the V gene TRBV5-1, with D hard to call. CDR1 is SGHRS and CDR2 is YFSETQ in the germline V gene. Trimming took off 0 bases at V and 3 bases at J, with 7 bases between the two ends. CDR3 length: 13 amino acids. The CDR3 DNA is TGCGCCAGCAGCTTGGTCGGTGGCTACGAGCAGTACTTC. It encodes CASSLVGGYEQYF. Supplemented by reference TRBV5-1 and TRBJ2-7, the full variable domain reads KAGVTQTPRYLIKTRGQQVTLSCSPISGHRSVSWYQQTPGQGLQFLFEYFSETQRNKGNFPGRFSGRQFSNSRSEMNVSTLELGDSALYLCASSLVGGYEQYFGPGTRLTVT.

V usage is TRBV10-2 and J usage is TRBJ2-3; no firm D call. Trimming cost V 10 bases and J 6 bases, with 11 bases left between them. The CDR3 spans 11 residues. Germline CDR1 reads WSHSY; CDR2 reads SAAADI. The CDR3 DNA reads as TGCGCCACCTCCCAGGCTGATACGCAGTATTTT. Translating it yields CATSQADTQYF.

This sequence joins TRBV5-1 and TRBJ2-5; 8 bases are shared with TRBD1. CDR1 is SGHRS and CDR2 is YFSETQ in the germline V gene. The CDR3 loop spans 16 amino acids. V shed 1 base and J 5 bases; nucleotides not matched to a gene: 10. The CDR3 region has the DNA TGCGCCAGCAGCTTGTCGACAGGGGCCGGTGGGGAGACCCAGTACTTC. Amino acids: CASSLSTGAGGETQYF.

This clone was seen only once. This chain connects TRBV5-5 to TRBJ2-7; TRBD1 matches at 7 bases. Losses at the gene ends were 1 base for V and 2 bases for J; bases not matched to a gene: 6. The CDR3 has 15 amino acids. Germline assignment: CDR1 SGHKS and CDR2 YYEKEE (reference sequence). DNA of the CDR3: TGTGCCAGCAGCTTGACCGGGACAGAAGCCTACGAGCAGTACTTC. It is translated as CASSLTGTEAYEQYF.

The V and J genes are TRBV4-1 and TRBJ1-4; possibly TRBD1 for D (5 bases). The V end was cut by 5 bases, the J end by 10 bases, with 8 bases between. Germline V gene data show CDR1 as MGHRA and CDR2 as YSYEKL. The CDR3 consists of 11 residues. For the CDR3, the DNA is TGCGCCAGCAGCGGGGGTGGAAAACTGTTTTTT. This encodes CASSGGGKLFF.

This chain uses TRBV11-2 with TRBJ1-1; possible D gene TRBD1, 5 bases. Germline V gives CDR1 SGHAT, CDR2 FQNNGV. This CDR3 region has 15 residues. V was shortened by 5 bases and J by 5 bases, with 18 bases between the two germline ends. The CDR3 bases are TGTGCCAGCAGCCGCACAGGTCAGGGAGAGACTGAAGCTTTCTTT. Translated, it gives CASSRTGQGETEAFF.

This clone was seen more than once but under ten times. This sequence joins TRBV29-1 and TRBJ2-5; 8 bases match TRBD1. The CDR3 length is 12 residues. In germline, CDR1 is SQVTM, CDR2 ANQGSEA. V gave up 6 bases and J gave up 4 bases; unmatched junction bases: 4. CDR3 in amino acids: CSVCTGGETQYF. The CDR3 DNA sequence: TGCAGCGTCTGTACAGGGGGAGAGACCCAGTACTTC.

Here the CDR3 reads CASSQGTSGSGTGELFF. The CDR3 region has the DNA TGTGCCAGCAGCCAAGGCACTAGCGGGAGCGGCACCGGGGAGCTGTTTTTT. The V call is TRBV5-4, the J call TRBJ2-2, with 11 bases lining up with TRBD2. J lost 4 bases, V lost 4 bases, and 9 bases had no gene match. The CDR3 sequence is 17 residues long. Germline lookup yields CDR1 SGHNT and CDR2 YYREEE (reference sequence).

This chain links TRBV28 with TRBJ1-5; maybe TRBD1 (6 bases). This CDR3 region has 15 residues. From germline, CDR1 is MDHEN and CDR2 SYDVKM. Trimming left V 7 bases short and J 0 bases short, with 13 bases between. The CDR3 DNA reads as TGTGCCAGCACCGGACAGCGGAATAGCAATCAGCCCCAGCATTTT. Translation: CASTGQRNSNQPQHF.

CDR3 nucleotide sequence: TGTGCCAGCAGAAAAAAATGGCGGGAGGACACCGGGGAGCTGTTTTTT. Its protein is CASRKKWREDTGELFF. This chain links TRBV7-9 with TRBJ2-2; 8 nucleotides align to TRBD2. CDR3 size: 16 residues. From germline, CDR1 is SEHNR and CDR2 FQNEAQ (reference sequence). V lost 6 bases and J lost 3; bases outside the gene matches: 9.

This chain joins TRBV6-5 and TRBJ1-1, with D uncertain. Germline CDR1 reads MNHEY; CDR2 reads SVGAGI. The ends were cut back, 6 bases at V and 1 base at J, with 9 bases in the middle. The CDR3 length is 13 residues. The CDR3 DNA reads TGTGCCAGCAGGTACAGAGGGAACACTGAAGCTTTCTTT. This encodes CASRYRGNTEAFF.

This clone was seen once. Distinct nucleotide sequences in the sample also encode this CDR3. The chain employs TRBV9 and TRBJ2-7; D unresolved. Per germline, CDR1 SGDLS and CDR2 YYNGEE. This CDR3 contains 13 residues. Trimming pared 0 bases from V and 3 bases from J, leaving 7 bases between. In DNA form, the CDR3 reads TGTGCCAGCAGCGTAGCTGGGGACTACGAGCAGTACTTC. Amino acid sequence: CASSVAGDYEQYF.

The gene calls are TRBV20-1 and TRBJ1-2; D remains ambiguous. Germline V lookup: CDR1 DFQATT, CDR2 SNEGSKA (reference sequence). The CDR3 extends over 11 amino acids. The chain's CDR3 is CASEGSYGYTF. The CDR3 DNA reads as TGCGCCTCAGAGGGCAGCTATGGCTACACCTTC.